The T cell receptor (beta chain) described here comes from a study of beta chain features in type 1 diabetes. In this sample, this clone turned up a few times. No antigen is known for it. General study points: For Type 1 diabetes patients, all four CD4+ subsets carried TCRB CDR3s that were moderately but significantly shorter. Type 1 diabetes patients showed fewer insertions and more deletions at VDJ junctions. There was no resolution here of whether HLA type influences TCRB rearrangement.

Isolated RNA was reverse transcribed in full, so expressed TCRB transcripts were sequenced. Reads from naive, central memory and regulatory T cell samples averaged roughly 3.6 million. The data were produced by immunoSEQ multiplex PCR, yet TCRdb's version contains in-frame clones alone and is incomplete. The repertoire consists of 140,000 to 150,000 clones, with roughly a tenth occurring once and the leading ten covering roughly 1.3%. The TCR sequence derives from a man in his late teens or twenties in good health. Sequencing was performed on naive CD4+ T cells from blood.

The chain's CDR3 is CASSEAGNTQYF. The CDR3 DNA sequence: TGTGCCAGCAGCGAAGCCGGGAATACGCAGTATTTT. The V gene is TRBV11-2, the J gene TRBJ2-3, with D possibly TRBD2 on 5 matching bases. Germline V CDR1 and CDR2: SGHAT, FQNNGV. The length of the CDR3 is 12 residues. V was cut by 5 bases and J by 7 bases, with 10 bases left in between.